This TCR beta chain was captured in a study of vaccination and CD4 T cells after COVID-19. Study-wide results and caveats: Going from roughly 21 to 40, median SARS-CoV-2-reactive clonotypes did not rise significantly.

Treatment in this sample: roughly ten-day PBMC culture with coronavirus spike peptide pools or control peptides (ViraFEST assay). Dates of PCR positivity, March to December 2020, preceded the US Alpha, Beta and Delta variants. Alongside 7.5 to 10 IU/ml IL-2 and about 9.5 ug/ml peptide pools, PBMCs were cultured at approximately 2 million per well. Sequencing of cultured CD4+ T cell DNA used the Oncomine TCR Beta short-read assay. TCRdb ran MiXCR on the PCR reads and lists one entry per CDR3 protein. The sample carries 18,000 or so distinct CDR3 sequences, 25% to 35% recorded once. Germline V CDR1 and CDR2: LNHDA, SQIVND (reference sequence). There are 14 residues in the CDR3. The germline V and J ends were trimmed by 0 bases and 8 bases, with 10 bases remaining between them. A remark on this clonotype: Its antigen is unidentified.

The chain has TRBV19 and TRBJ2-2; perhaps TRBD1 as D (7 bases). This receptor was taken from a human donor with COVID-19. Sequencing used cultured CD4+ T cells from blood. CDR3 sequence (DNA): TGTGCCAGTAGTATAGAGGAGGGGGCAGGGGAGCTGTTTTTT. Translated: CASSIEEGAGELFF.